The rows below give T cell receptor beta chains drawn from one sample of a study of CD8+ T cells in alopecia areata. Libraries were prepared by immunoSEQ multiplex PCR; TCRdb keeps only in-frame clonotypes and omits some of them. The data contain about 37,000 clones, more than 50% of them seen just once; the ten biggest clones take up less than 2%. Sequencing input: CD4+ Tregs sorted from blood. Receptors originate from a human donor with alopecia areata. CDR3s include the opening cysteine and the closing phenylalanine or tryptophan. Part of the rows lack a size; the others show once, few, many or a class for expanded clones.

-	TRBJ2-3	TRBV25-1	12	CASSESTDTQYF
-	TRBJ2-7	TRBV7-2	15	CASSLRNGNSYEQYF
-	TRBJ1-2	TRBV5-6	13	CASRSAGVKSYTF
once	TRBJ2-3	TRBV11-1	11	CASHGGDTQYF
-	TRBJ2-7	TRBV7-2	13	CASRTDGTYEQYF
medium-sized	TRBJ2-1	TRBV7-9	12	CASSSYDNEQFF
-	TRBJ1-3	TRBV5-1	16	CASSPRVGFSGNTIYF
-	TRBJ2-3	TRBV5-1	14	CASSKGQRTDTQYF
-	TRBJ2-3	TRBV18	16	CASSPFRDRDRDTQYF
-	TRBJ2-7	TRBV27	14	CASSALGGAYEQYF
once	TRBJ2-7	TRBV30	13	CAWSVRPPYEQYF
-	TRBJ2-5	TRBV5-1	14	CASSLGQEDETQYF
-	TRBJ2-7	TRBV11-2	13	CASSSGQGNEQYF
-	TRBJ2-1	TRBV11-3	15	CASSLGGRAYNEQFF
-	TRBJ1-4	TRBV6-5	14	CASSLYGGNEKLFF
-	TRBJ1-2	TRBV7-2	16	CASSLDVGKVSHGYTF
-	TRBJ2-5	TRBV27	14	CASSRGQGAGAQYF
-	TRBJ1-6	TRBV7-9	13	CASGGGGWSPLHF
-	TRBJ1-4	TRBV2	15	CASSDPVATNEKLFF
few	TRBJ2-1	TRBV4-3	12	CASSLLGNEQFF
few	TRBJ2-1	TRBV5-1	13	CASSVQVYNEQFF
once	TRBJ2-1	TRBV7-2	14	CASSLAVARNEQFF
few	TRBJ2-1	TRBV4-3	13	CASSQALGGLCLF
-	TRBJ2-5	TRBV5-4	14	CASSRTQAGETQYF
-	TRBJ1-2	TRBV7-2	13	CASQPGGPYGYTF
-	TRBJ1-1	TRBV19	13	CASSIAGGTEAFF
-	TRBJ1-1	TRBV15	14	CATSFREASTEAFF
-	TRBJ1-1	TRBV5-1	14	CASSLVPGQGRAFF
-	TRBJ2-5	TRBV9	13	CASSAGTGETQYF
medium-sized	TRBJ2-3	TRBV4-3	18	CASSQTVASGGAGNTQYF
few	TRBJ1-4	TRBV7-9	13	CASSLDGWEKLFF
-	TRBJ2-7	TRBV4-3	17	CASSQDSLAVGFYEQYF
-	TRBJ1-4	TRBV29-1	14	CSGLRGPDNEKLFF
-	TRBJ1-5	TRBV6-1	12	CASSGQRQPQHF
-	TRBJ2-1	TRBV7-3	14	CASSLGGPHNEQFF
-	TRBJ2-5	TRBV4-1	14	CASSQAGQKETQYF
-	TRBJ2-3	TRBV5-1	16	CASSLASGASTDTQYF
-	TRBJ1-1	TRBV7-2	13	CASSLDANTEAFF
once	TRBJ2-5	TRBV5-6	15	CASSPGGTLGETQYF
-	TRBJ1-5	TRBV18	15	CASSLDRGRNQPQHF
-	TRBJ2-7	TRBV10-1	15	CASSLAGAGLYEQYF
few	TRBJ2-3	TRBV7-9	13	CASSLGGADTQYF
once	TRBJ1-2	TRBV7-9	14	CASSLLRTLYGYTF
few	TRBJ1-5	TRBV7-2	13	CASSPWSNQPQHF
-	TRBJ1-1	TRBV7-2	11	CASSQNTEAFF